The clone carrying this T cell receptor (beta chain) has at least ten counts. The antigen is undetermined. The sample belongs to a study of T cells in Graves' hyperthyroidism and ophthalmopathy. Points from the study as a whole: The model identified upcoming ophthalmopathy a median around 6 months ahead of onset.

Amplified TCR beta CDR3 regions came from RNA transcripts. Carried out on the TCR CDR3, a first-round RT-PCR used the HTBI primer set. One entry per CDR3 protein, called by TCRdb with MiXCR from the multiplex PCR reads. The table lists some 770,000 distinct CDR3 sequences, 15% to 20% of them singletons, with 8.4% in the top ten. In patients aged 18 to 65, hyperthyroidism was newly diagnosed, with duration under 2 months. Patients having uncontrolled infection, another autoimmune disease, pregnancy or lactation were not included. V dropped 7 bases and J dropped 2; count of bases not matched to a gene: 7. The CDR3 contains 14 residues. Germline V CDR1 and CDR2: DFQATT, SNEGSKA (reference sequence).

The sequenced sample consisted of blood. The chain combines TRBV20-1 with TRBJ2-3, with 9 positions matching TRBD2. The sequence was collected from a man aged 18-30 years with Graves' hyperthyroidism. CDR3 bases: TGCAGTGTGATAGCGGGAGCGATCACAGATACGCAGTATTTT. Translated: CSVIAGAITDTQYF.